The 14 T cell receptor beta chains below all came from one sample that was sequenced in a study of blood T cell repertoires in COVID-19. Repertoires were generated with immunoSEQ multiplex PCR, while TCRdb's copy carries only in-frame clones and drops some. Of 150,000 or so clones listed, more than 80% were seen once; the top ten hold about 4.5%. The specimen was PBMCs or T cells enriched from blood (not recorded which). All receptors come from a man in his fifties or sixties who had recovered from COVID-19.

The V call is TRBV6-5, the J call TRBJ1-2, with D possibly TRBD1 on 6 matching bases. CDR3 length: 13 amino acids. In germline, CDR1 is MNHEY, CDR2 SVGAGI. The V and J ends lost 10 bases and 4 bases respectively, with 16 bases between them. The CDR3 nucleotides are TGTGCCATCAACGGGGGGACATTCTATGGCTACACCTTC. This sequence encodes CAINGGTFYGYTF.

The CDR3 DNA reads as TGTGCCAGCAGCTCTTATGGGAGGGGGTGGAACACTGAAGCTTTCTTT. This sequence encodes CASSSYGRGWNTEAFF. The chain combines TRBV28 with TRBJ1-1; tentative D call: TRBD1 (6 bases). The germline V gene has CDR1 MDHEN and CDR2 SYDVKM. Between the trimmed V and J ends, which lost 6 bases and 1 base, there was a span of 18 bases. This CDR3 is built from 16 residues. The full variable domain, its missing parts supplied by reference TRBV28 and TRBJ1-1, is DVKVTQSSRYLVKRTGEKVFLECVQDMDHENMFWYRQDPGLGLRLIYFSYDVKMKEKGDIPEGYSVSREKKERFSLILESASTNQTSMYLCASSSYGRGWNTEAFFGQGTRLTVV.

The chain has TRBV2 and TRBJ1-5, with 8 nucleotides matching TRBD1. V gave up 6 bases and J gave up 10 bases; unmatched junction bases: 11. The germline CDR1 and CDR2 sequences are SNHLY and FYNNEI. The CDR3 covers 14 residues. In nucleotides, the CDR3 is TGTGCCAGCAGCGGTACAGGGGGACAAGGACCCCAGCATTTT. It codes for CASSGTGGQGPQHF.

The V and J genes are TRBV2 and TRBJ1-6, with a possible D match to TRBD1 (5 bases). The CDR3 is made up of 18 amino acids. CDR1 and CDR2 from the germline V gene are SNHLY and FYNNEI. V dropped 4 bases and J dropped 0 bases, with 16 bases sitting between them. CDR3 DNA: TGTGCCAGCAGTGGTGGGGCAGACCCTAGCTCCTATAATTCACCCCTCCACTTT. Protein sequence: CASSGGADPSSYNSPLHF.

V and J are TRBV25-1 and TRBJ2-3; a weak D match, TRBD2 (6 bases). The CDR3 consists of 12 residues. From germline, CDR1 is MGHDK and CDR2 SYGVNS. Trimming shortened V by 9 bases and J by 8 bases, and 15 bases separated the two germline ends. In DNA form, the CDR3 reads TGTGCCAGTATGGGTAGCGGAGGTACGCAGTATTTT. Its translation is CASMGSGGTQYF.

The chain uses TRBV3-1 (or the pseudogene TRBV3-2) and TRBJ2-2; tentatively, D is TRBD1 (5 bases). The CDR3 covers 16 residues. CDR1 and CDR2 (germline): LGHDT, YNNKEL (reference sequence). V was cut by 4 bases and J by 4 bases, with 16 bases left in between. DNA of the CDR3: TGTGCCAGCAGCCTTCAGGGTCCCCTCTCCACCGGGGAGCTGTTTTTT. Encoded protein: CASSLQGPLSTGELFF.

The chain couples TRBV19 to TRBJ2-7, with no clear D. Germline V gene lookup returns CDR1 LNHDA and CDR2 SQIVND (reference sequence). CDR3 length: 14 amino acids. V shed 3 bases and J shed 2 bases, with 11 bases lying between them. CDR3 loop: CASSMGRYTYEQYF. CDR3 coding DNA: TGTGCCAGTAGTATGGGCAGATATACCTACGAGCAGTACTTC.

This chain joins TRBV20-1 and TRBJ1-1; no clear D gene. CDR1 is DFQATT and CDR2 is SNEGSKA in the germline V gene (reference sequence). V was trimmed by 3 bases and J by 7 bases, leaving 15 bases between them. CDR3 size: 13 residues. As DNA, the CDR3 is TGCAGTGCTAGTCCTTTTCGCGGAGGTGAAGCTTTCTTT. It encodes CSASPFRGGEAFF.

This sequence joins TRBV6-4 and TRBJ2-7; TRBD1 aligns across 7 bases. The CDR3 contains 18 residues. The junction had 16 bases not matched to a gene; V was cut back by 4 bases and J by 1 base. Germline V CDR1 and CDR2: MRHNA, SNTAGT. The CDR3 bases are TGTGCCAGCAGTGCTCCCCAATCGACAGGGAGAAAGTCCTACGAGCAGTACGTC. Protein product: CASSAPQSTGRKSYEQYV.

The chain has TRBV2 and TRBJ2-4; D gene uncertain. The CDR3 spans 14 residues. The germline gives CDR1 SNHLY, CDR2 FYNNEI. The V gene lost 11 bases and the J gene lost 0 bases, with 14 bases spanning the gap. The CDR3 spells CASNRVVAKNIQYF. CDR3 bases: TGTGCCTCCAACAGAGTGGTAGCCAAAAACATTCAGTACTTC. Full variable domain (rest looked up from reference TRBV2 and TRBJ2-4): EPEVTQTPSHQVTQMGQEVILRCVPISNHLYFYWYRQILGQKVEFLVSFYNNEISEKSEIFDDQFSVERPDGSNFTLKIRSTKLEDSAMYFCASNRVVAKNIQYFGAGTRLSVL.

This clone has only a few counts. This chain uses TRBV27 with TRBJ1-2; no clear D gene. The CDR3 runs to 13 residues. Trimming took off 6 bases at V and 4 bases at J, with 12 bases between the two ends. Germline lookup yields CDR1 MNHEY and CDR2 SMNVEV (reference sequence). CDR3 nucleotides: TGTGCCAGCAGCGCAGATGGAGGCTATGGCTACACCTTC. Encoded protein: CASSADGGYGYTF.

The V and J genes are TRBV7-2 and TRBJ2-5; 7 bases map to TRBD2. The CDR3 has 13 amino acids. With V trimmed by 0 bases and J by 7 bases, 2 bases remained unmatched. Germline assignment: CDR1 SGHTA and CDR2 FQGNSA. Here the CDR3 DNA reads TGTGCCAGCAGCTTAGCCGGCGGGGGGACCCAGTACTTC. Translating it yields CASSLAGGGTQYF.

This clone was recorded once. The chain links TRBV2 to TRBJ1-1; 11 bases align to TRBD1. The CDR3 spans 15 residues. In germline, CDR1 is SNHLY, CDR2 FYNNEI. The trim removed 7 bases at V and 6 bases at J, leaving 10 bases unmatched. The CDR3 here is CASTRTGGGSPEAFF. The CDR3 DNA reads as TGTGCCAGCACTAGGACAGGGGGCGGAAGCCCTGAAGCTTTCTTT.

The CDR3 bases are TGTGCCAGTAAGATAGGGGCGCTTGGGAATGGCTACACCTTC. Its translation is CASKIGALGNGYTF. The chain links TRBV19 to TRBJ1-2; maybe TRBD1 (5 bases). Germline V gives CDR1 LNHDA, CDR2 SQIVND (reference sequence). The CDR3 has 14 residues. V lost 7 bases, J lost 6 bases, and 18 bases lay in between.